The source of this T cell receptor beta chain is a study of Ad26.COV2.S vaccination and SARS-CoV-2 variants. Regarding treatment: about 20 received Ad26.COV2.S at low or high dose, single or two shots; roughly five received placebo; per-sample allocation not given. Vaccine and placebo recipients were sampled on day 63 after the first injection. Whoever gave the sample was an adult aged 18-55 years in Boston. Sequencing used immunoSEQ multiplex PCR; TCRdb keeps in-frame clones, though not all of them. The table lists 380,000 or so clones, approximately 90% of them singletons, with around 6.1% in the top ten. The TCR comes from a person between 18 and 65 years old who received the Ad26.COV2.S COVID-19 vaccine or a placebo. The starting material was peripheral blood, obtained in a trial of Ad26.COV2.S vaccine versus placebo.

CDR3 in DNA: TGTGCCAGCTCAGTCCGGGACAGACCTAACACAGATACGCAGTATTTT. Translated, it gives CASSVRDRPNTDTQYF. The gene calls are TRBV18 and TRBJ2-3, with 7 bases identical to TRBD1. The J segment lost 2 bases and the V segment lost 5 bases, leaving 10 bases of the junction unmatched. CDR3 size: 16 residues. Germline V gene data show CDR1 as KGHSH and CDR2 as LQKENI.